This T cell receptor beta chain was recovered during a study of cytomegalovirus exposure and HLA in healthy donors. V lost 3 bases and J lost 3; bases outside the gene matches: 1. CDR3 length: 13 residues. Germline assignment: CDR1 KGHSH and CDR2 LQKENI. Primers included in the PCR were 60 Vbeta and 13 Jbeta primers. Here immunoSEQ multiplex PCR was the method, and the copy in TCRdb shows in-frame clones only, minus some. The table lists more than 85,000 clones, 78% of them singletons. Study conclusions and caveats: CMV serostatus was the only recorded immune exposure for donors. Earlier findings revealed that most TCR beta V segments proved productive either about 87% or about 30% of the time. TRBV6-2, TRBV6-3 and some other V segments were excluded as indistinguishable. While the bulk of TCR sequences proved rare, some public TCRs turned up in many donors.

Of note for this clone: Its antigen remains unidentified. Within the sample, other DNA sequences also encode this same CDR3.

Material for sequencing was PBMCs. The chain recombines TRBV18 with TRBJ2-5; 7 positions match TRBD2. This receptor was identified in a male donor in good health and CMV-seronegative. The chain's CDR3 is CASSPGLEETQYF. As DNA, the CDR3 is TGTGCCAGCTCACCCGGACTAGAAGAGACCCAGTACTTC.